Each of the 19 T cell receptor beta chains below was sequenced from the same sample in a study of early T cells in non-severe SARS-CoV-2 infection. TCRdb processed the 5' RACE reads anew with MiXCR; each CDR3 protein has one entry. The sample has about 72,000 distinct CDR3 sequences, over 9% seen once. The input for sequencing was whole blood, taken at baseline. These receptors all come from an adult who was a healthcare worker with PCR-confirmed SARS-CoV-2 infection or an uninfected control (not recorded which).

In this sample, this clonotype turned up a few times. The chain uses TRBV5-1 and TRBJ2-2; unclear D gene. CDR1 SGHRS and CDR2 YFSETQ come from the germline V gene. V dropped 3 bases and J dropped 6 bases, with 9 bases sitting between them. The CDR3 extends over 13 amino acids. The chain's CDR3 is CASSSLWAGELFF. The CDR3 nucleotides read TGCGCCAGCAGCTCCCTGTGGGCCGGGGAGCTGTTTTTT.

This clonotype was counted a few times. The V and J genes are TRBV25-1 and TRBJ1-1; the D gene is possibly TRBD1 (6 bases). V lost 1 base to trimming and J lost 6 bases, with 24 bases between them. Germline-derived CDR1 and CDR2 are MGHDK and SYGVNS. The CDR3 spans 18 residues. This CDR3 is CASSESIRDIGSTAEAFF. CDR3 coding DNA: TGTGCCAGCAGTGAATCGATCCGGGACATCGGATCTACGGCTGAAGCTTTCTTT. Based on the CDR3 plus reference TRBV25-1 and TRBJ1-1, the full variable domain is EADIYQTPRYLVIGTGKKITLECSQTMGHDKMYWYQQDPGMELHLIHYSYGVNSTEKGDLSSESTVSRIRTEHFPLTLESARPSHTSQYLCASSESIRDIGSTAEAFFGQGTRLTVV.

This clonotype was recorded at least ten times. V usage is TRBV11-2 and J usage is TRBJ2-7; D tentatively fits TRBD1 or TRBD2 (5 bases each). The CDR3 has 14 residues. Trimming stripped 6 bases from V and 0 bases from J, with 12 bases between. The germline V gene has CDR1 SGHAT and CDR2 FQNNGV. CDR3 protein: CASSQSGPSYEQYF. The CDR3 nucleotides read TGTGCCAGCAGTCAATCGGGACCCTCCTACGAGCAGTACTTC.

In its sample, this clonotype was seen a few times. The CDR3 is CASSQDPRTGGYEQYF. DNA for the CDR3: TGTGCCAGCAGCCAAGATCCTCGGACAGGGGGGTACGAGCAGTACTTC. The rearrangement links TRBV3-1 to TRBJ2-7, with 10 bases aligning to TRBD1. The CDR3 is 16 residues long. The trim removed 0 bases at V and 4 bases at J, leaving 6 bases unmatched. Germline-derived CDR1 and CDR2 are LGHDT and YNNKEL (reference sequence).

There are many counts of this clonotype. The J gene is TRBJ2-7, the V gene TRBV15; the D is unclear. CDR1 and CDR2 from the germline V gene are LNHNV and YYDKDF (reference sequence). V shed 3 bases and J shed 6 bases, with 15 bases lying between them. The CDR3 totals 14 residues. CDR3 residues: CATSRESVPLEQYF. Here the CDR3 DNA reads TGTGCCACCAGCAGGGAGAGCGTACCTCTCGAGCAGTACTTC.

The CDR3 DNA reads TGTGCCAGCAGCCACTTTTGGGGGGCGGACACTGAAGCTTTCTTT. Its translation: CASSHFWGADTEAFF. The genes are TRBV11-2 and TRBJ1-1; the D gene is possibly TRBD1 (6 bases). The CDR3 consists of 15 residues. V was shortened by 5 bases and J by 3 bases, with 16 bases between the two germline ends. Per germline, CDR1 SGHAT and CDR2 FQNNGV.

This clonotype showed up many times. The genes are TRBV24-1 and TRBJ1-2; D unresolved. This CDR3 is 14 amino acids long. Germline lookup yields CDR1 KGHDR and CDR2 SFDVKD. Trimming shortened V by 3 bases and J by 4 bases, and 11 bases separated the two germline ends. The CDR3 coding sequence is TGTGCCACCAGTGATCCCGGACGGCTCTATGGCTACACCTTC. This encodes CATSDPGRLYGYTF.

The V call is TRBV27, the J call TRBJ1-5; 8 positions match TRBD1. The length of the CDR3 is 14 residues. Germline V gives CDR1 MNHEY, CDR2 SMNVEV (reference sequence). Germline trimming cut 3 bases from V and 6 bases from J; bases unmatched to any gene: 4. DNA of the CDR3: TGTGCCAGCAGTTTCGGACAGGGAGGTCAGCCCCAGCATTTT. Residues: CASSFGQGGQPQHF.

This clonotype turned up a few times. The gene calls are TRBV5-1 and TRBJ1-1; D gene uncertain. Looked up from germline, CDR1 is SGHRS and CDR2 is YFSETQ. CDR3 length: 16 amino acids. Trimming shortened V by 0 bases and J by 0 bases, and 12 bases separated the two germline ends. The CDR3 here is CASSLEGGYMNTEAFF. CDR3 nucleotides: TGCGCCAGCAGCTTGGAGGGCGGCTACATGAACACTGAAGCTTTCTTT.

Only a few counts were recorded for this clonotype. V and J are TRBV6-5 and TRBJ2-4; perhaps TRBD1 as D (6 bases). The CDR3 has 14 amino acids. Germline V gives CDR1 MNHEY, CDR2 SVGAGI. V dropped 4 bases and J dropped 3 bases, with 10 bases sitting between them. The CDR3 DNA reads TGTGCCAGCAGTTCCGGGACAATCAAAAACATTCAGTACTTC. It encodes CASSSGTIKNIQYF.

This clonotype was counted ten times or more. The chain uses TRBV2 and TRBJ2-1; TRBD2 aligns across 12 bases. This CDR3 region has 18 residues. Germline V lookup: CDR1 SNHLY, CDR2 FYNNEI. Trimming took 0 bases from V and 7 from J; bases not matched to a gene: 10. The DNA of the CDR3 is TGTGCCAGCAGTGAAGCGGAACTAGCGGGGGGCGGTTGGAATGAGCAGTTCTTC. Encoded protein: CASSEAELAGGGWNEQFF.

This clonotype was seen many times. CDR3: CASHPTSGVPQGELFF. In DNA form, the CDR3 reads TGTGCCAGTCATCCCACTAGCGGGGTACCCCAAGGGGAGCTGTTTTTT. The chain carries TRBV19 and TRBJ2-2; 10 nucleotides match TRBD2. V lost 8 bases and J lost 8; bases outside the gene matches: 14. The CDR3 is 16 residues long. Germline CDR1 and CDR2: LNHDA and SQIVND (reference sequence).

J is TRBJ2-7 and V is TRBV6-1; D remains unclear. The CDR3 is made up of 11 amino acids. In germline, CDR1 is MNHNS, CDR2 SASEGT. V was shortened by 5 bases and J by 5 bases, with 7 bases between the two germline ends. CDR3 sequence reads: CASSLSNEQYF. The CDR3 bases are TGTGCCAGCAGTTTGTCGAACGAGCAGTACTTC.

The V call is TRBV12-3 or TRBV12-4, the J call TRBJ2-7; 8 nucleotides align to TRBD1. This CDR3 has 15 residues. V lost 6 bases, J lost 1 base, and 8 bases stayed unmatched. The DNA for the CDR3 is TGTGCCAGCAGAAGAGGGACAGGACTTTCCTACGAGCAGTACTTC. This gives the protein CASRRGTGLSYEQYF.

This clonotype was detected many times. The genes are TRBV6-6 and TRBJ1-3; no clear D. The CDR3 covers 13 residues. With 7 bases removed from V and 0 bases from J, the gap between germline ends came to 7 bases. In germline, CDR1 is MNHNY, CDR2 SVGAGI (reference sequence). The CDR3 sequence: CASTRGSGNTIYF. The DNA for the CDR3 is TGTGCCAGCACACGGGGCTCTGGAAACACCATATATTTT.

This clonotype was seen many times. CDR3 coding DNA: TGCGCCAGCAGCGAAGGGACAGGGGGCATAAATGAGCAGTTCTTC. Its protein product is CASSEGTGGINEQFF. The V call is TRBV5-1, the J call TRBJ2-1, with 12 positions matching TRBD1. The ends lost 4 bases at V and 7 bases at J; junction bases unmatched: 6. This CDR3 comprises 15 residues. The germline gives CDR1 SGHRS, CDR2 YFSETQ.

The V gene is TRBV18, the J gene TRBJ2-3; no definite D call. V gave up 2 bases and J gave up 2 bases, with 14 bases separating them. Looked up from germline, CDR1 is KGHSH and CDR2 is LQKENI. This CDR3 has 16 amino acids. In DNA form, the CDR3 reads TGTGCCAGCTCACCATCTCAAACAAGGGCCACAGATACGCAGTATTTT. Translating it yields CASSPSQTRATDTQYF.

V is TRBV6-2 or TRBV6-3 and J is TRBJ2-6; 8 positions agree with TRBD1. V lost 4 bases to trimming and J lost 2 bases; unmatched junction nucleotides: 4. There are 16 residues in the CDR3. CDR1 MNHEY and CDR2 SVGEGT come from the germline V gene. CDR3 residues: CASSSGGETGANVLTF. Written as DNA, the CDR3 is TGTGCCAGCAGTTCAGGGGGCGAAACTGGGGCCAACGTCCTGACTTTC.

CDR3 in DNA: TGCAGTGCTCCGACAGGGGGCAAAGGATATGAGCAGTTCTTC. Translated, it gives CSAPTGGKGYEQFF. J is TRBJ2-1 and V is TRBV20-1, with 10 bases lining up with TRBD1. V lost 5 bases and J lost 8; bases outside the gene matches: 9. Germline V gene sequence: CDR1 DFQATT, CDR2 SNEGSKA (reference sequence). This CDR3 is built from 14 residues.